A single sample is the source of the 23 T cell receptor beta chains below, sequenced in a study of cytomegalovirus exposure and HLA in healthy donors. Primers included in the PCR were 60 Vbeta and 13 Jbeta primers. Data came from immunoSEQ multiplex PCR; TCRdb stores just in-frame clones and leaves some out. The sample lists more than 150,000 clones, about 85% occurring once. The sequencing sample was made of PBMCs. The receptor source for this set is a woman aged 18-29 years in good health and CMV-seronegative.

The chain is built from TRBV28 and TRBJ1-5, with D possibly being TRBD1 (6 bases). Germline lookup yields CDR1 MDHEN and CDR2 SYDVKM. The CDR3 has 15 residues. Between the trimmed V and J ends, which lost 8 bases and 1 base, there was a span of 15 bases. In nucleotides, the CDR3 is TGTGCCAGCGCACCCCACACAGGGAGCAATCAGCCCCAGCATTTT. Encoded protein: CASAPHTGSNQPQHF.

V and J are TRBV10-3 and TRBJ2-1; possibly TRBD2 for D (6 bases). This CDR3 is 15 amino acids long. Trimming pared 4 bases from V and 0 bases from J, leaving 10 bases between. CDR1 is ENHRY and CDR2 is SYGVKD in the germline V gene. In nucleotides, the CDR3 is TGTGCCATCAGTGGGGGGGTTGACTCCTACAATGAGCAGTTCTTC. It is translated as CAISGGVDSYNEQFF.

This rearrangement joins TRBV4-1 to TRBJ2-5, with 7 bases matching TRBD1. The DNA matches TRBJ2-7 better at its end, which makes the J call doubtful. The germline gives CDR1 MGHRA, CDR2 YSYEKL. The CDR3 contains 14 residues. CDR3 DNA: TGCGCCAGCAGCTACCCGGGACAGTACTACGAGCAGTACTTC. This gives the protein CASSYPGQYYEQYF.

V usage is TRBV12-5 and J usage is TRBJ2-6, with 7 bases identical to TRBD1. Trimming removed 6 bases from V and 0 bases from J; junction bases left unmatched: 2. This CDR3 is built from 15 residues. CDR1 LGHNT and CDR2 FRNRAP come from the germline V gene. In nucleotides, the CDR3 is TGTGCTAGTGGCCGGGACAGCTCTGGGGCCAACGTCCTGACTTTC. It encodes CASGRDSSGANVLTF.

J is TRBJ2-2 and V is TRBV28; a possible D gene is TRBD2 (6 bases). Trimming pared 6 bases from V and 5 bases from J, leaving 10 bases between. The CDR3 has 13 residues. Per the germline V gene, CDR1 is MDHEN and CDR2 is SYDVKM. In nucleotides, the CDR3 is TGTGCCAGCAGGCTTGGAGGGACCGGGGAGCTGTTTTTT. Translating gives CASRLGGTGELFF.

The chain is built from TRBV7-8 and TRBJ2-1, with D perhaps matching TRBD2 (5 bases). Trimming took 4 bases from V and 4 from J, leaving 14 bases between them. Germline assignment: CDR1 SGHVS and CDR2 FQNEAQ. The CDR3 has 15 amino acids. The CDR3 here is CASSSLGAEYNEQFF. For the CDR3, the DNA is TGTGCCAGCAGCTCCCTGGGAGCGGAATACAATGAGCAGTTCTTC.

The gene calls are TRBV7-3 and TRBJ2-5, with 10 bases that match TRBD1. Per germline, CDR1 SGHTA and CDR2 FQGTGA. J gave up 5 bases and V 4 bases, and 4 bases lay outside the gene matches. The CDR3 runs to 14 residues. The DNA for the CDR3 is TGTGCCAGCAGCTCGACAGGGGGCGGCGAGACCCAGTACTTC. This codes for CASSSTGGGETQYF.

Remarks on this clone: The junction and the germline gene differ at one end; a read error may be behind it. The chain joins TRBV30 to TRBJ2-1; 12 bases fit TRBD2. The CDR3 loop spans 15 amino acids. Per germline, CDR1 GTSNPN and CDR2 SVGIG (reference sequence). CDR3 nucleotide sequence: TGTGCCTGGAGGGCGACTAGCGGGAGTTTCAACTCGAAGATCTTC. This codes for CAWRATSGSFNSKIF. Variable domain in full (rest from reference TRBV30 and TRBJ2-1): SQTIHQWPATLVQPVGSPLSLECTVEGTSNPNLYWYRQAAGRGLQLLFYSVGIGQISSEVPQNLSASRPQDRQFILSSKKLLLSDSGFYLCAWRATSGSFNSKIFGPGTRLTVL.

CDR3 DNA sequence: TGCAGCGCCTCTGGACAGGGGGCTGGTGAAGCTTTCTTT. As protein: CSASGQGAGEAFF. This rearrangement joins TRBV29-1 to TRBJ1-1; 11 bases line up with TRBD1. Germline CDR1 and CDR2: SQVTM and ANQGSEA. The CDR3 is 13 amino acids. V lost 7 bases, J lost 7 bases, and 8 bases stayed unmatched.

Regarding this clone: A read error may produce the germline difference seen at one junction end. The same CDR3 can be traced to other DNA sequences in this sample. The chain recombines TRBV4-3 with TRBJ2-3, with TRBD1 matching over 7 bases. This CDR3 comprises 15 residues. CDR1 is LGHNA and CDR2 is YSLEER in the germline V gene. The CDR3 region has the DNA TGCGCCAGCAGCCAAGATCCAGGGGGAACAGATACACAGTATTTT. As protein: CASSQDPGGTDTQYF.

V is TRBV9 and J is TRBJ2-7; the match to TRBD2 covers 10 bases. Germline lookup yields CDR1 SGDLS and CDR2 YYNGEE. V shed 0 bases, J shed 3 bases, and the junction held 3 bases outside the gene matches. The CDR3 extends over 15 amino acids. The CDR3 region is CASSVGTSGYYEQYF. The CDR3 DNA sequence: TGTGCCAGCAGCGTAGGGACTAGCGGATACTACGAGCAGTACTTC.

The chain recombines TRBV30 with TRBJ2-7; TRBD2 is a possible D gene (5 bases). CDR1 and CDR2 from the germline V gene are GTSNPN and SVGIG (reference sequence). This CDR3 has 12 residues. V gave up 2 bases and J gave up 9 bases, with 14 bases separating them. Here the CDR3 reads CAWSPSKGGQYF. The CDR3 DNA sequence: TGTGCCTGGAGTCCCTCCAAAGGAGGGCAGTACTTC.

The chain carries TRBV19 and TRBJ1-5, with 7 bases aligning to TRBD1. Trimming at V came to 4 bases and at J to 7 bases, leaving 10 bases not matched to a gene. This CDR3 is built from 15 residues. Germline V CDR1 and CDR2: LNHDA, SQIVND (reference sequence). CDR3 DNA: TGTGCCAGTAGTAGGATTTCAGGGGGAGGACAGCCCCAGCATTTT. It codes for CASSRISGGGQPQHF.

DNA for the CDR3: TGTGCCAGCTCACCGGCTACAGGGTCCTTCTCTGGAAACACCATATATTTT. It translates to CASSPATGSFSGNTIYF. The rearrangement joins TRBV18 to TRBJ1-3; D perhaps matches TRBD1 (6 bases). The CDR3 sequence is 17 residues long. The germline V gene encodes CDR1 KGHSH and CDR2 LQKENI. Trimming took 3 bases from V and 0 from J, leaving 15 bases between them.

The chain has TRBV6-6 and TRBJ1-5; the D gene is possibly TRBD1 (5 bases). The germline V gene encodes CDR1 MNHNY and CDR2 SVGAGI (reference sequence). V was shortened by 0 bases and J by 6 bases, with 9 bases between the two germline ends. This CDR3 region has 14 residues. CDR3 DNA: TGTGCCAGCAGTTACTCCCAGGGTTCTCAGCCCCAGCATTTT. Protein sequence: CASSYSQGSQPQHF.

V and J are TRBV4-3 and TRBJ2-1, with 7 bases that match TRBD2. With 1 base clipped from V and 9 bases from J, the junction kept 9 bases outside the gene matches. There are 15 residues in the CDR3. Per germline, CDR1 LGHNA and CDR2 YSLEER. This CDR3 is CASSQAWGGIVEQFF. As DNA, the CDR3 is TGCGCCAGCAGCCAAGCCTGGGGGGGGATTGTTGAGCAGTTCTTC.

V gene TRBV11-2 combines with J gene TRBJ2-5; 12 nucleotides agree with TRBD2. Germline V gene lookup returns CDR1 SGHAT and CDR2 FQNNGV. This CDR3 comprises 16 residues. Trimming at V came to 2 bases and at J to 5 bases, leaving 6 bases not matched to a gene. CDR3: CASSLTSGGIGETQYF. The CDR3 DNA sequence: TGTGCCAGCAGCTTAACTAGCGGGGGGATTGGGGAGACCCAGTACTTC.

The rearrangement joins TRBV4-1 to TRBJ2-5, with a possible D match to TRBD2 (5 bases). Trimming removed 0 bases from V and 3 bases from J, with 8 bases in between. Germline CDR1 and CDR2: MGHRA and YSYEKL. The CDR3 is 14 amino acids. Here the CDR3 reads CASSQDRGKETQYF. The CDR3 coding sequence is TGCGCCAGCAGCCAAGATCGAGGGAAAGAGACCCAGTACTTC.

This sequence joins TRBV5-4 and TRBJ1-4; 10 positions match TRBD1. The CDR3 is 18 amino acids. Germline CDR1 is SGHNT and CDR2 is YYREEE (reference sequence). Trimming took 0 bases from V and 2 from J; bases not matched to a gene: 7. CDR3 region: CASSLGTGGLLTNEKLFF. The DNA of the CDR3 is TGTGCCAGCAGCTTGGGGACAGGGGGTTTGTTGACTAATGAAAAACTGTTTTTT.

CDR3 sequence (DNA): TGTGCCAGTAACGTCCGGGACACCGATCAGCCCCAGCATTTT. It is translated as CASNVRDTDQPQHF. The chain combines TRBV19 with TRBJ1-5; maybe TRBD1 (6 bases). V dropped 7 bases and J dropped 5 bases, with 15 bases sitting between them. The CDR3 length is 14 residues. Germline assignment: CDR1 LNHDA and CDR2 SQIVND (reference sequence).

The chain has TRBV25-1 and TRBJ2-7; the match to TRBD1 covers 10 bases. Unmatched junction bases numbered 7, after V lost 6 bases and J lost 5 bases. The CDR3 runs 14 residues. In germline, CDR1 is MGHDK, CDR2 SYGVNS. CDR3 DNA: TGTGCCAGCAGCCGGGACAGGGGCCCAGACGAGCAGTACTTC. This gives the protein CASSRDRGPDEQYF.

The V and J genes are TRBV4-1 and TRBJ2-5, with 8 bases matching TRBD1. V dropped 0 bases and J dropped 11; count of bases not matched to a gene: 14. Germline CDR1 is MGHRA and CDR2 is YSYEKL. The CDR3 covers 16 residues. In nucleotides, the CDR3 is TGCGCCAGCAGCCAAGACCTGACAGGGGTGAAGTTCAAGCAGTACTTC. This sequence encodes CASSQDLTGVKFKQYF.

This chain links TRBV6-6 with TRBJ2-7, with 11 bases aligning to TRBD2. Germline values: CDR1 MNHNY, CDR2 SVGAGI (reference sequence). V shed 10 bases, J shed 1 base, and the junction held 3 bases outside the gene matches. This CDR3 region has 13 residues. The CDR3 DNA follows: TGTGCCACCTGGACTAGCGGGTCCTACGAGCAGTACTTC. Translating it yields CATWTSGSYEQYF.